This T cell receptor beta chain was identified during a study of T-cell memory formation after mild COVID-19. Turning to the study itself: Clustering of TCRs was largely donor specific. Study-level findings and limits: Whereas later expanders leaned CD4+, clones contracting day 15 to 85 showed a balanced CD4/CD8 makeup. Contracting CD4+ clones lay largely in CM and EM, with CD8+ ones residing in EMRA.

Germline assignment: CDR1 MNHEY and CDR2 SVGAGI. Losses at the gene ends were 6 bases for V and 4 bases for J; bases not matched to a gene: 7. This CDR3 is 14 amino acids long. Concerning this clonotype: What it binds is unknown.

A single record per CDR3 protein comes from TCRdb applying MiXCR to the 5' RACE reads. The data show a few hundred thousand distinct CDR3 sequences, around 30% seen once. This clonotype was obtained from an adult woman who had mild COVID-19 (a few samples of this study predate the infection). Cell type and time point are not known. V and J are TRBV6-5 and TRBJ1-1, with 8 nucleotides matching TRBD1. The sample comprised PBMCs or a T cell subset sorted from them (not recorded which). The CDR3 nucleotides read TGTGCCAGCAGCCCCCAGACAGGGGCCACTGAAGCTTTCTTT. Translation: CASSPQTGATEAFF.